This TCR beta chain was captured by sequencing in a study of T-cell memory formation after mild COVID-19. For the study at large: TCR clusters showed largely donor specificity.

Notes on the study in general: Certain responding clones were present in pre-infection memory, suggesting participation of cross-reactive memory. Among contracting clones, CD4+ were mainly CM/EM and CD8+ enriched in EMRA.

V was pared by 6 bases and J by 2 bases, with 10 bases between. This CDR3 contains 12 residues. Germline-derived CDR1 and CDR2 are DFQATT and SNEGSKA (reference sequence). Note on this clonotype: Its specificity is not known.

Libraries for TCRalpha and TCRbeta carried sample barcodes and unique molecular identifiers via 5'RACE. TCRdb itself ran the 5' RACE reads through MiXCR, one entry per CDR3 protein. The repertoire holds about 540,000 distinct CDR3 sequences, with around 20% as singletons. The sample taken for sequencing was PBMCs or a T cell subset sorted from them (not recorded which). V gene TRBV20-1 combines with J gene TRBJ2-5; D is uncertain. The TCR comes from an adult woman who had mild COVID-19 (a few samples of this study predate the infection). Cell type and time point are not known. The CDR3 spells CSAPAQQETQYF. The DNA of the CDR3 is TGCAGTGCCCCCGCCCAGCAAGAGACCCAGTACTTC.